This T cell receptor (beta chain) comes out of a study of T-cell memory formation after mild COVID-19. Germline trimming cut 8 bases from V and 4 bases from J; bases unmatched to any gene: 10. The CDR3 sequence is 14 residues long. The germline gives CDR1 SNHLY, CDR2 FYNNEI. TCRdb itself ran the 5' RACE reads through MiXCR, one entry per CDR3 protein. The table lists 200,000 or so distinct CDR3 sequences, under 20% of them singletons. This TCR was recovered from an adult woman who had mild COVID-19 (a few samples of this study predate the infection). Cell type and time point are not known. The sequenced sample was PBMCs or a T cell subset sorted from them (not recorded which). The V call is TRBV2, the J call TRBJ1-1; 7 bases line up with TRBD1. Here the CDR3 reads CASFLGGLATEAFF. CDR3 nucleotides: TGTGCCAGCTTCCTAGGGGGCTTGGCCACTGAAGCTTTCTTT.